Listed below are T cell receptor beta chains from one sample, sequenced in a study of identical twins. TCRdb ran MiXCR on the 5' RACE reads and lists one entry per CDR3 protein. The table records nearly 900,000 distinct CDR3 sequences, 12% of them present only once. This sample was also put to use in a study of yellow fever vaccine responses in identical twins.

The sequenced sample consisted of PBMCs. The origin of the receptors is a woman aged 18 to 35 in good health. Both conserved end residues are part of each CDR3. The order of the fields is V gene, clone size, J gene, D gene, CDR3 DNA, CDR3 protein. A D gene is named only where the DNA matches it firmly. Clone size, where shown, is once, few, many, or a class for clones that have expanded.

TRBV6-1	few	TRBJ1-1	-	TGTGCCAGCAGTGAATTTGGGTATGGCACTGAAGCTTTCTTT	CASSEFGYGTEAFF
TRBV6-2/TRBV6-3	few	TRBJ2-3	-	TGTGCCAGCGGTACGGCGGGAATCACAGATACGCAGTATTTT	CASGTAGITDTQYF
TRBV3-1	few	TRBJ2-5	TRBD2	TGTGCCAGCAGCGCCCAAATCACGCTAGCGGGGGGACAAGAGACCCAGTACTTC	CASSAQITLAGGQETQYF
TRBV19	few	TRBJ2-2	TRBD1	TGTGCCAGTAGTACGCGGACAGGAGTGTGGTCCGGGGAGCTGTTTTTT	CASSTRTGVWSGELFF
TRBV29-1	-	TRBJ1-2	TRBD1	TGCAGCGTTGAGTTGGGACAGGGGGCTGGCTACACCTTC	CSVELGQGAGYTF
TRBV12-3/TRBV12-4	-	TRBJ2-3	TRBD1	TGTGCCAGCAGTTCCGACGGGACAGGGGCAGATACGCAGTATTTT	CASSSDGTGADTQYF
TRBV12-3/TRBV12-4	many	TRBJ1-2	-	TGTGCCAGCAGTTTCTATTTGGGTGAGGCCGGCTACACCTTC	CASSFYLGEAGYTF
TRBV6-2/TRBV6-3	-	TRBJ2-1	-	TGTGCCAGCAGTTACTTGGACAATGAGCAGTTCTTC	CASSYLDNEQFF
TRBV24-1	-	TRBJ2-2	-	TGTGCCACCAGTGGTGGCGGGGAGCTGTTTTTT	CATSGGGELFF
TRBV6-1	many	TRBJ1-1	TRBD1	TGTGCCAGCAGTCGGCTTACAGGGGCGGGCACTGAAGCTTTCTTT	CASSRLTGAGTEAFF
TRBV12-3/TRBV12-4	many	TRBJ1-6	-	TGTGCCAGCAGCCCCACCCACGGATACTATAATTCACCCCTCCACTTT	CASSPTHGYYNSPLHF
TRBV3-1	many	TRBJ2-1	-	TGTGCCAGCAGCCAAGTCGCAGGGACAAATGAGCAGTTCTTC	CASSQVAGTNEQFF
TRBV20-1	-	TRBJ2-7	-	TGCAGTGCCTCCAGGACCCTACAAATCTCTCTATCCTACGAGCAGTACTTC	CSASRTLQISLSYEQYF
TRBV5-1	-	TRBJ2-5	TRBD2	TGCGCCAGCAGCTTGCCTAGCGGGGGGGCCTCCGCATCTGACGGAGAGACCCAGTACTTC	CASSLPSGGASASDGETQYF
TRBV2	few	TRBJ2-1	TRBD2	TGTGCCAGCAGTGGGACTAGCGGGAGTCCGGGGCCTTACAATGAGCAGTTCTTC	CASSGTSGSPGPYNEQFF
TRBV10-3	few	TRBJ2-3	TRBD2	TGTGCCATCAGCACCGGGACTAGCGGGAGAAATGATGGCACGCAGTATTTT	CAISTGTSGRNDGTQYF
TRBV10-3	many	TRBJ1-1	-	TGTGCCATCAGGAGTGGCAGGGGAGAGGGGAACACTGAAGCTTTCTTT	CAIRSGRGEGNTEAFF
TRBV5-1	-	TRBJ1-1	TRBD1	TGCGCCAGCAACCCCGGGACAGGGAACACTGAAGCTTTCTTT	CASNPGTGNTEAFF
TRBV5-1	few	TRBJ2-3	TRBD2	TGCGCCAGCAGCATCCCGGGGGAGGGCCTTAGAGATACGCAGTATTTT	CASSIPGEGLRDTQYF
TRBV6-5	-	TRBJ2-1	-	TGTGCCAGCAGTTACTCGAGCGTGGGAATGGGGCAGTTCTTC	CASSYSSVGMGQFF
TRBV25-1	-	TRBJ2-2	-	TGTGCCAGCAGTGATCTTAAAACCGGGGAGCTGTTTTTT	CASSDLKTGELFF
TRBV3-1	-	TRBJ2-7	-	TGTGCCAGCAGCCAAGAAGGACGGCGGTTAGGGGGGATCTACGAGCAGTACTTC	CASSQEGRRLGGIYEQYF
TRBV6-5	-	TRBJ2-7	-	TGTGCCAGCAGTTACTCGGTCTATGATGGGAGCTCCTACGAGCAGTACTTC	CASSYSVYDGSSYEQYF
TRBV6-1	few	TRBJ2-1	TRBD1	TGTGCCAGCAGTGACAGGGGGTACTCCTACAATGAGCAGTTCTTC	CASSDRGYSYNEQFF
TRBV24-1	few	TRBJ2-1	TRBD2	TGTGCCACCAGTGATGCCACTAGCGATCTGCACAATGAGCAGTTCTTC	CATSDATSDLHNEQFF